Following are 13 T cell receptor beta chains from one sample sequenced in a study of blood T cell repertoires in COVID-19. Data came from immunoSEQ multiplex PCR; TCRdb stores just in-frame clones and leaves some out. The table records roughly 150,000 clones, roughly 83% of them present only once. Sequencing was performed on peripheral blood. Receptors were obtained from an elderly woman with active or convalescent COVID-19.

The rearrangement uses TRBV2 and TRBJ1-5; 9 bases match TRBD1. Germline CDR1 and CDR2: SNHLY and FYNNEI. The junction had 4 bases not matched to a gene; V was cut back by 6 bases and J by 7 bases. This CDR3 is built from 13 residues. The CDR3 protein is CASSRGQGQPQHF. CDR3 nucleotides: TGTGCCAGCAGCCGGGGACAGGGACAGCCCCAGCATTTT. Combining the CDR3 with reference TRBV2 and TRBJ1-5 gives the whole variable domain EPEVTQTPSHQVTQMGQEVILRCVPISNHLYFYWYRQILGQKVEFLVSFYNNEISEKSEIFDDQFSVERPDGSNFTLKIRSTKLEDSAMYFCASSRGQGQPQHFGDGTRLSIL.

In nucleotides, the CDR3 is TGTGCCAGCAGCGCGGGACAGGCGAACACTGAAGCTTTCTTT. This gives the protein CASSAGQANTEAFF. The chain carries TRBV7-2 and TRBJ1-1, with 8 bases that match TRBD1. CDR1 and CDR2 (germline): SGHTA, FQGNSA. The V segment lost 5 bases and the J segment 1 base; nucleotides outside the gene matches: 3. The length of the CDR3 is 14 residues. The whole variable domain, remainder taken from reference TRBV7-2 and TRBJ1-1, is GAGVSQSPSNKVTEKGKDVELRCDPISGHTALYWYRQSLGQGLEFLIYFQGNSAPDKSGLPSDRFSAERTGGSVSTLTIQRTQQEDSAVYLCASSAGQANTEAFFGQGTRLTVV.

The chain recombines TRBV25-1 with TRBJ2-5, with TRBD2 as a possible D gene (7 bases). Germline V gene data show CDR1 as MGHDK and CDR2 as SYGVNS. The CDR3 spans 15 residues. V was pared by 3 bases and J by 5 bases, with 16 bases between. The CDR3 DNA reads as TGTGCCAGCAGTGAGCTTCGAGGGGGAGGGGAGACCCAGTACTTC. It codes for CASSELRGGGETQYF.

The V gene is TRBV14, the J gene TRBJ2-7, with D tentatively TRBD2 (6 bases). There are 11 residues in the CDR3. Trimming cost V 4 bases and J 8 bases, with 9 bases left between them. Germline-derived CDR1 and CDR2 are SGHDN and FVKESK. The CDR3 loop is CASSLAGQQYF. DNA for the CDR3: TGTGCCAGCAGCCTCGCGGGACAGCAGTACTTC.

This chain joins TRBV6-2 or TRBV6-3 and TRBJ1-2, with D tentatively TRBD1 (6 bases). The V end was cut by 2 bases, the J end by 8 bases, with 12 bases between. The germline V gene has CDR1 MNHEY and CDR2 SVGEGT. This CDR3 is built from 13 residues. In DNA, the CDR3 is TGTGCCAGCAGTTACCACAGGGTCGACGGCTACACCTTC. The encoded protein is CASSYHRVDGYTF.

This clone was observed once. V usage is TRBV6-5 and J usage is TRBJ2-5, with 11 positions matching TRBD1. V dropped 4 bases and J dropped 5; count of bases not matched to a gene: 0. CDR3 size: 13 residues. Germline lookup yields CDR1 MNHEY and CDR2 SVGAGI. The CDR3 region is CASSWTGGETQYF. For the CDR3, the DNA is TGTGCCAGCAGTTGGACAGGGGGCGAGACCCAGTACTTC.

The V call is TRBV12-3 or TRBV12-4, the J call TRBJ2-7; weak D call: TRBD2 (6 bases). This CDR3 has 13 residues. The V end lost 8 bases, the J end lost 2 bases, and 13 bases lay between the germline ends. CDR3 sequence: CASRGAGTYEQYF. DNA for the CDR3: TGTGCCAGCCGCGGGGCAGGGACCTACGAGCAGTACTTC.

This sequence joins TRBV3-1 (or the pseudogene TRBV3-2) and TRBJ2-5; the match to TRBD2 covers 8 bases. J was trimmed by 2 bases and V by 1 base; bases with no gene match: 6. CDR3 size: 16 residues. Germline assignment: CDR1 LGHDT and CDR2 YNNKEL (reference sequence). The CDR3 DNA sequence: TGTGCCAGCAGCCAAGCCAGCGGGGGCCTTCAAGAGACCCAGTACTTC. Amino acid sequence: CASSQASGGLQETQYF.

The chain uses TRBV24-1 and TRBJ1-2; D remains ambiguous. Germline V gene lookup returns CDR1 KGHDR and CDR2 SFDVKD. V lost 4 bases and J 5 bases, leaving 7 bases between the germline ends. The CDR3 runs 12 residues. CDR3 in amino acids: CATSDSTYGYTF. The CDR3 DNA follows: TGTGCCACCAGTGACAGTACATATGGCTACACCTTC.

This clone was detected only once. This sequence joins TRBV27 and TRBJ1-1, with D maybe TRBD1 (5 bases). Germline V gene data show CDR1 as MNHEY and CDR2 as SMNVEV (reference sequence). The CDR3 consists of 15 residues. Trimming pared 5 bases from V and 2 bases from J, leaving 15 bases between. The CDR3 reads CASSHPRGGNTEAFF. Here the CDR3 DNA reads TGTGCCAGCAGTCACCCCCGGGGGGGAAACACTGAAGCTTTCTTT.

The CDR3 is CASSPNTVPNTEAFF. The CDR3, as DNA: TGTGCCAGCAGCCCCAATACAGTCCCGAACACTGAAGCTTTCTTT. The rearrangement uses TRBV7-8 and TRBJ1-1; no clear D. This CDR3 spans 15 amino acids. Per the germline V gene, CDR1 is SGHVS and CDR2 is FQNEAQ. V lost 5 bases and J 1 base, leaving 14 bases between the germline ends. The full variable domain, completed using reference TRBV7-8 and TRBJ1-1, is GAGVSQSPRYKVAKRGQDVALRCDPISGHVSLFWYQQALGQGPEFLTYFQNEAQLDKSGLPSDRFFAERPEGSVSTLKIQRTQQEDSAVYLCASSPNTVPNTEAFFGQGTRLTVV.

In DNA form, the CDR3 reads TGTGCCAGCAGTTTCGGGGCTGAAGCTTTCTTT. Its translation: CASSFGAEAFF. The chain combines TRBV12-3 or TRBV12-4 with TRBJ1-1; D not certain. The V and J ends lost 3 bases and 6 bases respectively, with 5 bases between them. CDR3 size: 11 residues.

The gene calls are TRBV5-4 and TRBJ1-6; D may be TRBD1 (5 bases). V lost 3 bases and J lost 6, with 10 bases in between. Germline V gene data show CDR1 as SGHNT and CDR2 as YYREEE (reference sequence). The CDR3 spans 14 residues. CDR3 nucleotide sequence: TGTGCCAGCAGCTCCCCCAGGGCTAATTCACCCCTCCACTTT. Translating it yields CASSSPRANSPLHF.